The clone carrying this T cell receptor (beta chain) was observed a few times. Its antigen is currently unknown. The length of the CDR3 is 13 residues. Trimming cost V 4 bases and J 4 bases, with 12 bases left between them. Germline V gene data show CDR1 as SGHRS and CDR2 as YFSETQ. The sample belongs to a study of beta chain features in type 1 diabetes. Whole-study results and caveats: A cDNA-based sequencing approach could over-represent cells with high TCR expression. Shortening that was moderate but significant affected the TCRB CDR3s of Type 1 diabetes patients in all four CD4+ subsets.

The whole isolated RNA underwent reverse transcription, so sequencing captured expressed TCRB transcripts. Some clones are missing from TCRdb's copy, which holds only in-frame ones; the method was immunoSEQ multiplex PCR. The repertoire holds 300,000 to 350,000 clones, with less than 9.5% as singletons. This clonotype originated in a woman aged 18-29 years in good health. Sequences were obtained from central memory CD4+ T cells from blood. This chain links TRBV5-1 with TRBJ2-7, with a tentative D call TRBD1 (6 bases). The DNA for the CDR3 is TGCGCCAGCAGCGTGGACAGAGAATACGAGCAGTACTTC. This sequence encodes CASSVDREYEQYF. The complete variable domain, with remaining parts taken from reference TRBV5-1 and TRBJ2-7, reads KAGVTQTPRYLIKTRGQQVTLSCSPISGHRSVSWYQQTPGQGLQFLFEYFSETQRNKGNFPGRFSGRQFSNSRSEMNVSTLELGDSALYLCASSVDREYEQYFGPGTRLTVT.